A selection of T cell receptor beta chains follows, all from one sample in a study of cytomegalovirus exposure and HLA in healthy donors. This table comes from immunoSEQ multiplex PCR, and its TCRdb copy is limited to in-frame clones, with some not included. This sample has over 85,000 clones, with 86% found just once. Sequenced material: PBMCs. The receptors were gathered from a middle-aged man in good health and CMV-seronegative. CDR3s include the opening cysteine and the closing phenylalanine or tryptophan. The D gene is left open where the match is weak. Size is omitted from some rows. Given values are once, few, many or a class for expanded clones.

TRBD2,TRBJ2-7,NA,TRBV5-1,TGCGCCAGCAGCCCGGGTTGGCGGGGGGCCGAGTCCTACGAGCAGTACTTC,CASSPGWRGAESYEQYF
TRBD1,TRBJ1-5,NA,TRBV28,TGTGCCAGCTGGACAGGGGGAGGTCAGCCCCAGCATTTT,CASWTGGGQPQHF
NA,TRBJ1-2,NA,TRBV28,TGTGCCAGCAGTATCCCGAACTATGGCTACACCTTC,CASSIPNYGYTF
TRBD1,TRBJ1-5,NA,TRBV19,TGTGCCAGTAGTTTCGGACAGGGGTTGAGAGGACAGCCCCAGCATTTT,CASSFGQGLRGQPQHF
NA,TRBJ2-7,NA,TRBV5-1,TGCGCCAGCAGCTTACAGGACAGATCCTACGAGCAGTACTTC,CASSLQDRSYEQYF
TRBD1,TRBJ1-2,NA,TRBV13,TGTGCCAGCAGCTTAGTGGGACAGGGGAACTATGGCTACACCTTC,CASSLVGQGNYGYTF
NA,TRBJ1-2,NA,TRBV5-4,TGTGCCAGCAGTGTTGACAGGAACTATGGCTACACCTTC,CASSVDRNYGYTF
TRBD1,TRBJ1-1,NA,TRBV6-5,TGTGCCAGCAACAAGCAGGGGGCGTTCACTGAAGCTTTCTTT,CASNKQGAFTEAFF
TRBD1,TRBJ1-6,NA,TRBV6-1,TGTGCCAGCAGTGGTTCGACAGGGGGCAATTCACCCCTCCACTTT,CASSGSTGGNSPLHF
NA,TRBJ2-3,NA,TRBV7-9,TGTGCCAGCAGCTTCCTGACAGGCCCAGATACGCAGTATTTT,CASSFLTGPDTQYF
TRBD2,TRBJ2-1,NA,TRBV7-9,TGTGCCAGCAGCCTTATGCCACGGGGGGGCGATGAGCAGTTCTTC,CASSLMPRGGDEQFF
NA,TRBJ1-2,few,TRBV5-1,TGCGCCAGCAGCTTGGCGGGGGGGGCAGGGATAAACTATGGCTACACCTTC,CASSLAGGAGINYGYTF
NA,TRBJ1-1,NA,TRBV28,TGTGCCAGCACTCCTCCGGGAGTAGGGTTTGCTTTCTTT,CASTPPGVGFAFF
NA,TRBJ2-4,once,TRBV7-2,TGTGCCAGCAGCTTATCTCGGCAGGGGTCGGCCAAAAACATTCAGTACTTC,CASSLSRQGSAKNIQYF
NA,TRBJ1-1,NA,TRBV4-1,TGCGCCAGCAGCCAAGATAGGCAGGCTATGAACACTGAAGCTTTCTTT,CASSQDRQAMNTEAFF
TRBD1,TRBJ1-1,once,TRBV5-1,TGCGCCAGCAGCTCGGGACAGGGCTCGGTACCTGAAGCTTTCTTT,CASSSGQGSVPEAFF
NA,TRBJ2-2,NA,TRBV9,TGTGCCAGCAGCTTAGCTCTATTTACCGGGGAGCTGTTTTTT,CASSLALFTGELFF
NA,TRBJ1-1,NA,TRBV19,TGTGCCAGTACCTTGGCGGAGAACACTGAAGCTTTCTTT,CASTLAENTEAFF
NA,TRBJ1-2,NA,TRBV25-1,TGTGCCAGCAGTTCGGGCTATGGCTACACCTTC,CASSSGYGYTF
TRBD1,TRBJ2-7,NA,TRBV18,TGTGCCAGCTCAAGACAGGGGGAGTCCTACGAGCAGTACTTC,CASSRQGESYEQYF
NA,TRBJ2-5,NA,TRBV5-1,TGCGCCAGCAGCCTGGGGTTCACCGGGTCCCAGTACTTC,CASSLGFTGSQYF
NA,TRBJ1-2,once,TRBV7-2,TGTGCCAGCAGCTTCAAAGGAGGGAGTGATGGCTACACCTTC,CASSFKGGSDGYTF
TRBD2,TRBJ2-7,NA,TRBV7-8,TGTGCCAGCAGCTTAGCGCTTACTAGCGGGGGGGCTTACGAGCAGTACTTC,CASSLALTSGGAYEQYF
NA,TRBJ1-5,NA,TRBV6-1,TGTGCCAGCAGTGAAGTCGGCGGTTACAATCAGCCCCAGCATTTT,CASSEVGGYNQPQHF
TRBD2,TRBJ2-5,NA,TRBV7-8,TGTGCCAGCAGCCCTCTGACTAGCGGGGAGACCCAGTACTTC,CASSPLTSGETQYF
NA,TRBJ1-2,NA,TRBV28,TGTGCCAGCAGTCGGACCGTGACAGGTTCCTATGGCTACACCTTC,CASSRTVTGSYGYTF
NA,TRBJ1-1,NA,TRBV6-1,TGTGTCTCAAAACCCCCAGGGGTGTTTAACACTGAAGCTTTCTTT,CVSKPPGVFNTEAFF
TRBD2,TRBJ2-7,NA,TRBV7-9,TGTGCCAGCAGCTTTAGCGGGGGGTTCGACGAGCAGTACTTC,CASSFSGGFDEQYF
NA,TRBJ2-7,once,TRBV5-1,TGCGCCAGCAGCTCCTCCCTGACATACTCCTACGAGCAGTACTTC,CASSSSLTYSYEQYF
NA,TRBJ2-2,once,TRBV30,TGTGCCTGGGAGGCAGGGTCAGGTTTTACGACCGGGGAGCTGTTTTTT,CAWEAGSGFTTGELFF
NA,TRBJ2-3,NA,TRBV19,TGTGCCAGTAGTAGGGGACTCGGCACAGATACGCAGTATTTT,CASSRGLGTDTQYF
NA,TRBJ1-2,NA,TRBV7-6,TGTGCCAGCAGCTTACGACAGGCGGCCTTATCAGCTAACTATGGCTACACCTTC,CASSLRQAALSANYGYTF
NA,TRBJ1-1,NA,TRBV25-1,TGTGCCAGCAGCTCGCAGGTTTTTTCTGAAGCTTTCTTT,CASSSQVFSEAFF
TRBD1,TRBJ1-2,NA,TRBV5-4,TGTGCCAGTTCGGGACAGACTAACTATGGCTACACCTTC,CASSGQTNYGYTF
NA,TRBJ1-5,NA,TRBV10-2,TGCGCCAGCAGTGACCTTGGAGGGGTACGGGGCCAGCCCCAGCATTTT,CASSDLGGVRGQPQHF
TRBD2,TRBJ2-3,NA,TRBV4-2,TGTGCCAGCAGCCAAGATAGCGGGGGGGCAACTGGTACGCAGTATTTT,CASSQDSGGATGTQYF
TRBD1,TRBJ2-3,NA,TRBV27,TGTGCCAGCAGTTTTCAGGGACAGGGTGATACGCAGTATTTT,CASSFQGQGDTQYF
TRBD1,TRBJ1-1,few,TRBV5-1,TGCGCCAGCAGCCCCGGGACAGGGGGCACTGAAGCTTTCTTT,CASSPGTGGTEAFF
TRBD1,TRBJ1-2,NA,TRBV27,TGTGCCAGCAGTTTAGATGGACAGGGACCCAACTATGGCTACACCTTC,CASSLDGQGPNYGYTF
NA,TRBJ1-3,NA,TRBV4-2,TGTGCCAGCAGCCATGATCCTCAGGGCCACTCTGGAAACACCATATATTTT,CASSHDPQGHSGNTIYF
NA,TRBJ2-1,NA,TRBV4-2,TGTGCCAGCAGCCAAGAGCTCAACGGGGTGCAGTTCTTC,CASSQELNGVQFF
TRBD2,TRBJ2-7,NA,TRBV9,TGTGCCAGCAGCGTAGGACTAGCGGGGGCGAACGAGCAGTACTTC,CASSVGLAGANEQYF
NA,TRBJ1-4,NA,TRBV19,TGTGCCAGTAGTATAATCCCGAATGAAAAACTGTTTTTT,CASSIIPNEKLFF
NA,TRBJ1-6,few,TRBV19,TGTGCCAGTACTGACCTACCGGGAGCACCCCTCCACTTT,CASTDLPGAPLHF
TRBD1,TRBJ1-5,NA,TRBV5-1,TGTGCCAGCAGCTTGGGACAGGGGAACAATCAGCCCCAGCATTTT,CASSLGQGNNQPQHF